The 14 T cell receptor beta chains below all came from one sample that was sequenced in a study of shared clonotypes between healthy human individuals. The protocol was immunoSEQ multiplex PCR, while the TCRdb copy is restricted to in-frame clones and leaves out a portion. The sample has about 1,800,000 clones, about 95% seen once. Naive CD8 cells lacked CD45RO and underwent positive selection for CCR7, leaving out terminally differentiated effector memory CD45RA+ cells. The sample comprised naive CD8+ T cells sorted from blood. The receptors here all came from a man aged 18 to 35 in good health.

The chain is built from TRBV9 and TRBJ2-7; unclear D gene. Germline V gene sequence: CDR1 SGDLS, CDR2 YYNGEE. The CDR3 consists of 14 residues. The ends were cut back, 0 bases at V and 6 bases at J, with 13 bases in the middle. The CDR3 reads CASSVEWDGAEQYF. The CDR3 coding sequence is TGTGCCAGCAGCGTAGAGTGGGATGGTGCCGAGCAGTACTTC.

The chain couples TRBV5-4 to TRBJ2-4; TRBD1 matches at 12 bases. V lost 3 bases, J lost 7 bases, and 5 bases stayed unmatched. The germline V gene encodes CDR1 SGHNT and CDR2 YYREEE (reference sequence). CDR3 length equals 15 residues. The CDR3 loop is CASSSRDRGLNIQYF. For the CDR3, the DNA is TGTGCCAGCAGCTCCCGGGACAGGGGGCTCAACATTCAGTACTTC.

The chain joins TRBV29-1 to TRBJ1-1; tentatively, D is TRBD1 (5 bases). Trimming stripped 3 bases from V and 4 bases from J, with 15 bases between. CDR3 length equals 14 residues. Germline V gene sequence: CDR1 SQVTM, CDR2 ANQGSEA. The CDR3 region has the DNA TGCAGCGTTGATCGCCAGGGTCGGGGCACTGAAGCTTTCTTT. Amino acids: CSVDRQGRGTEAFF.

The chain carries TRBV7-9 and TRBJ2-3; 8 nucleotides line up with TRBD2. CDR1 and CDR2 (germline): SEHNR, FQNEAQ (reference sequence). There are 16 residues in the CDR3. The trim removed 5 bases at V and 0 bases at J, leaving 7 bases unmatched. DNA of the CDR3: TGTGCCAGCAGCGGAGAGGGCGGGGGGAGCACAGATACGCAGTATTTT. Translation gives CASSGEGGGSTDTQYF.

The chain is built from TRBV5-6 and TRBJ1-2, with a weak D call TRBD1 (6 bases). This CDR3 has 15 amino acids. CDR1 is SGHDT, CDR2 YYEEEE, per germline. V lost 2 bases to trimming and J lost 4 bases, with 15 bases between them. The CDR3 here is CASSFSQGASYGYTF. CDR3 DNA sequence: TGTGCCAGCAGCTTTTCACAGGGAGCTTCCTATGGCTACACCTTC.

The chain combines TRBV4-3 with TRBJ2-1; 8 bases are shared with TRBD2. Trimming cost V 3 bases and J 2 bases; bases outside gene matches: 9. CDR3 length equals 17 residues. Germline CDR1 is LGHNA and CDR2 is YSLEER. The DNA for the CDR3 is TGCGCCAGCAGCCAGGTTATAGTGCGGGAGGCCTACAATGAGCAGTTCTTC. This gives the protein CASSQVIVREAYNEQFF.

The rearrangement uses TRBV6-5 and TRBJ1-2; D unresolved. Trimming left V 0 bases short and J 6 bases short, with 14 bases between. CDR3 length: 15 residues. CDR1 is MNHEY and CDR2 is SVGAGI in the germline V gene. The CDR3 coding sequence is TGTGCCAGCAGTTACTCGTACGGTTCTAAGGATGGCTACACCTTC. Its translation: CASSYSYGSKDGYTF.

This rearrangement joins TRBV7-6 to TRBJ2-5; 12 bases align to TRBD2. Germline CDR1 and CDR2: SGHVS and FNYEAQ. The V segment lost 4 bases and the J segment 5 bases; nucleotides outside the gene matches: 5. The CDR3 has 15 amino acids. The CDR3 region has the DNA TGTGCCAGCAGCTCGACTAGCGGGAGATCGGAGACCCAGTACTTC. It codes for CASSSTSGRSETQYF. Variable domain in full (rest from reference TRBV7-6 and TRBJ2-5): GAGVSQSPRYKVTKRGQDVALRCDPISGHVSLYWYRQALGQGPEFLTYFNYEAQQDKSGLPNDRFSAERPEGSISTLTIQRTEQRDSAMYRCASSSTSGRSETQYFGPGTRLLVL.

This chain joins TRBV27 and TRBJ2-7, with D maybe TRBD1 (6 bases). Trimming took off 10 bases at V and 2 bases at J, with 15 bases between the two ends. Germline loops: CDR1 MNHEY, CDR2 SMNVEV (reference sequence). The CDR3 has 13 amino acids. CDR3 bases: TGTGCCACTTCCCGGGACACCACCTACGAGCAGTACTTC. Its protein is CATSRDTTYEQYF.

The J gene is TRBJ2-1, the V gene TRBV11-2, with unresolved D. V was trimmed by 0 bases and J by 7 bases, leaving 13 bases between them. Germline V lookup: CDR1 SGHAT, CDR2 FQNNGV. The CDR3 has 15 residues. The CDR3 coding sequence is TGTGCCAGCAGCTTAGATATCCTGGGAATAAATGAGCAGTTCTTC. Its protein is CASSLDILGINEQFF.

The chain uses TRBV2 and TRBJ2-3, with 8 bases lining up with TRBD2. The length of the CDR3 is 13 residues. The trim removed 5 bases at V and 12 bases at J, leaving 10 bases unmatched. CDR1 SNHLY and CDR2 FYNNEI come from the germline V gene. In nucleotides, the CDR3 is TGTGCCAGCAGTAGTGGGACTAGTCTCGCACAGTATTTT. This gives the protein CASSSGTSLAQYF.

Written as DNA, the CDR3 is TGTGCCATCAGTACCGGGACAGCCTACGAGCAGTACTTC. It specifies CAISTGTAYEQYF. The rearrangement uses TRBV10-3 and TRBJ2-7, with 7 bases matching TRBD1. Unmatched junction bases numbered 3, after V lost 5 bases and J lost 2 bases. CDR3 length: 13 residues. CDR1 and CDR2 from the germline V gene are ENHRY and SYGVKD.

This rearrangement joins TRBV5-8 to TRBJ1-4; D uncertain. CDR1 SGHTS and CDR2 YDEGEE come from the germline V gene. Trimming removed 1 base at V and 8 bases at J, with 12 bases between. The CDR3 contains 14 residues. The DNA of the CDR3 is TGTGCCAGCAGCTTGCGGGGATTCGGCGAAAAACTGTTTTTT. Translated: CASSLRGFGEKLFF.

This clone was seen just once. V usage is TRBV9 and J usage is TRBJ2-2; 12 nucleotides agree with TRBD2. With V trimmed by 2 bases and J by 6 bases, 2 bases remained unmatched. The CDR3 is 15 amino acids. Germline V gene lookup returns CDR1 SGDLS and CDR2 YYNGEE. The CDR3 reads CASSVGTSGSGELFF. In DNA, the CDR3 is TGTGCCAGCAGCGTTGGGACTAGCGGGTCCGGGGAGCTGTTTTTT.